The 9 T cell receptor beta chains below come from one sample, sequenced in a study of tumor-infiltrating lymphocytes in primary liver carcinoma. It was unsorted whole blood that yielded blood RNA, and germline DNA was also extracted. With roughly 500 ng total RNA as template and a constant-region primer, TCR beta cDNA was made. Three nested multiplex PCR rounds, a slightly modified ARM-PCR, produced the libraries for TCR beta. The opening two PCR rounds, around 9 cycles each, paired TRBV1-TRBV30 forward primers with a C-beta reverse primer. TCRdb reprocessed the multiplex PCR reads with MiXCR, giving one entry per CDR3 protein. The sample lists some 180,000 distinct CDR3 sequences; over 45% were seen once. Sequencing input: peripheral blood. All receptors derive from a man aged 35 to 55 with primary liver carcinoma and hepatitis B virus infection.

Details on this clonotype: The missing conserved phenylalanine or tryptophan at the end of this CDR3 makes a read error likely. This chain connects TRBV11-1 to TRBJ2-1; D might be TRBD1 or TRBD2, each matching 5 bases. Germline CDR1 and CDR2: SGHAT and FQDESV (reference sequence). Deletions cut 6 bases from V and 5 bases from J, with 14 bases between. The CDR3 extends over 14 amino acids. CDR3 sequence reads: CASRKQEVHNEQFL. CDR3 nucleotides: TGTGCCAGCAGAAAACAGGAGGTGCACAATGAGCAGTTCCTC.

The chain recombines TRBV29-1 with TRBJ1-1; D call uncertain. CDR1 SQVTM and CDR2 ANQGSEA come from the germline V gene. The CDR3 has 12 amino acids. V shed 0 bases and J shed 11 bases, with 13 bases lying between them. The CDR3 loop is CSVEDGVGVAFF. In nucleotides, the CDR3 is TGCAGCGTTGAAGATGGCGTCGGGGTGGCTTTCTTT.

The J gene is TRBJ2-1, the V gene TRBV4-2; D remains ambiguous. CDR1 is LGHNA and CDR2 is YNFKEQ in the germline V gene. This CDR3 is 15 amino acids long. V dropped 3 bases and J dropped 5 bases, with 14 bases sitting between them. CDR3 in DNA: TGTGCCAGCAGCCAGGATATGCAGCCACACAATGAGCAGTTCTTC. This sequence encodes CASSQDMQPHNEQFF.

The chain combines TRBV6-5 with TRBJ2-7, with D possibly being TRBD1 or TRBD2 (5 bases each). V was pared by 2 bases and J by 7 bases, with 12 bases between. CDR1 and CDR2 (germline): MNHEY, SVGAGI. This CDR3 has 13 residues. Written as DNA, the CDR3 is TGTGCCAGCAGTTACGGGGCGGGCTCAGAGCAGTACTTC. Its translation: CASSYGAGSEQYF.

V gene TRBV12-3 or TRBV12-4 combines with J gene TRBJ2-1; D possibly corresponds to TRBD1 (6 bases). CDR3 size: 14 residues. The V and J ends lost 6 bases and 5 bases respectively, with 14 bases between them. CDR3 residues: CASSPWGPDNEQFF. The CDR3 bases are TGTGCCAGCAGCCCGTGGGGGCCGGACAATGAGCAGTTCTTC.

About this clonotype itself: A read error may explain this, as a much larger clone is one base away. The CDR3 sequence: CANSFSPDTEAFF. Written as DNA, the CDR3 is TGTGCCAACAGCTTTAGCCCAGACACTGAAGCTTTCTTT. The gene calls are TRBV11-3 and TRBJ1-1, with D unresolved. The V gene's germline CDR1 is SGHNT and CDR2 YENEEA. The CDR3 sequence is 13 residues long.

This clonotype was picked up a small number of times. This chain connects TRBV12-3 or TRBV12-4 to TRBJ2-1, with D perhaps TRBD1 (6 bases). The CDR3 runs 13 residues. V was pared by 8 bases and J by 6 bases, with 14 bases between. CDR3 protein: CASLPDSLNEQFF. For the CDR3, the DNA is TGTGCCAGCTTACCGGACAGCCTCAATGAGCAGTTCTTC.

Note on this clonotype: One end of the junction fails to match germline, which may point to a read error. The chain is built from TRBV11-2 and TRBJ2-1; 7 nucleotides match TRBD2. Germline V CDR1 and CDR2: SGHAT, FQNNGV. This CDR3 has 11 amino acids. The CDR3 loop is CASGLVHERFF. The CDR3 DNA follows: TGTGCCAGCGGACTAGTCCATGAGCGGTTCTTC. Based on the CDR3 plus reference TRBV11-2 and TRBJ2-1, the full variable domain is EAGVAQSPRYKIIEKRQSVAFWCNPISGHATLYWYQQILGQGPKLLIQFQNNGVVDDSQLPKDRFSAERLKGVDSTLKIQPAKLEDSAVYLCASGLVHERFFGPGTRLTVL.

Of note for this clonotype: The CDR3 end shows no conserved phenylalanine or tryptophan, and so a read error is likely. The chain is built from TRBV12-3 or TRBV12-4 and TRBJ2-1; D perhaps matches TRBD2 (5 bases). This CDR3 is built from 15 residues. Trimming stripped 6 bases from V and 0 bases from J, with 12 bases between. CDR3 amino acids: CASSLSESSYNEQFL. In nucleotides, the CDR3 is TGTGCCAGCAGCCTTAGCGAAAGCTCCTACAATGAGCAGTTCTTA.